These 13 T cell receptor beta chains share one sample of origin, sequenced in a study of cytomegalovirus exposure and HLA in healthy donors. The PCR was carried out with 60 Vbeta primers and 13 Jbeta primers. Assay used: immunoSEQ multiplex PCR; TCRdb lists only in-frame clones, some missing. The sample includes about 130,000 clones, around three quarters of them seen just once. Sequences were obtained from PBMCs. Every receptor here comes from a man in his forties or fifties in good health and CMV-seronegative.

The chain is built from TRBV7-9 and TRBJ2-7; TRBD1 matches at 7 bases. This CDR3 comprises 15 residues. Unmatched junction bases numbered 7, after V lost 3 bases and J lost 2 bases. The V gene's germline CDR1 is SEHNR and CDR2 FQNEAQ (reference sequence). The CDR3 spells CASSFGGTVAYEQYF. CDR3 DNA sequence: TGTGCCAGCAGCTTCGGTGGGACAGTTGCCTACGAGCAGTACTTC.

This CDR3 is CASSLAGGLTGELFF. CDR3 nucleotide sequence: TGTGCCAGCAGTCTGGCGGGGGGGCTCACCGGGGAGCTGTTTTTT. The chain joins TRBV2 to TRBJ2-2; 9 bases are shared with TRBD2. V shed 5 bases and J 4 bases; nucleotides not matched to a gene: 5. The CDR3 is 15 amino acids. Per the germline V gene, CDR1 is SNHLY and CDR2 is FYNNEI.

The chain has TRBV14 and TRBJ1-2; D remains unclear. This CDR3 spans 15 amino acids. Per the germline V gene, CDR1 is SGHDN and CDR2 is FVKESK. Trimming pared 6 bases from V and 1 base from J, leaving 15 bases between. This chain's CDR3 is CASRGSVRDNYGYTF. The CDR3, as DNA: TGTGCCAGCAGGGGCTCGGTCAGAGATAACTATGGCTACACCTTC.

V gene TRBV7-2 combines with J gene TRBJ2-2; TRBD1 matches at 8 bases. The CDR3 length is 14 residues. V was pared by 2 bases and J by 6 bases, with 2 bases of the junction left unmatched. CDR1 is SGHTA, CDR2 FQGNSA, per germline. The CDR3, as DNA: TGTGCCAGCAGCTTAACACAGGGGGCCGGGGAGCTGTTTTTT. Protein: CASSLTQGAGELFF.

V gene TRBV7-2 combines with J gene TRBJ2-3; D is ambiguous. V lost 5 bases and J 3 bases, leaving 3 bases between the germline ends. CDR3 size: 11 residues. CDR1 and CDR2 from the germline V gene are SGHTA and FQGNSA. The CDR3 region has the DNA TGTGCCAGCAGCCGTACAGATACGCAGTATTTT. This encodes CASSRTDTQYF. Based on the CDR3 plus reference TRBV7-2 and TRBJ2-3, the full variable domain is GAGVSQSPSNKVTEKGKDVELRCDPISGHTALYWYRQSLGQGLEFLIYFQGNSAPDKSGLPSDRFSAERTGGSVSTLTIQRTQQEDSAVYLCASSRTDTQYFGPGTRLTVL.

This chain's CDR3 is CASSLDTGSGYTF. The CDR3 DNA reads as TGCGCCAGCAGCTTGGATACCGGGTCTGGCTACACCTTC. The chain joins TRBV5-1 to TRBJ1-2; D is unresolved. V shed 0 bases and J shed 7 bases, with 10 bases lying between them. The germline CDR1 and CDR2 sequences are SGHRS and YFSETQ. CDR3 length equals 13 residues.

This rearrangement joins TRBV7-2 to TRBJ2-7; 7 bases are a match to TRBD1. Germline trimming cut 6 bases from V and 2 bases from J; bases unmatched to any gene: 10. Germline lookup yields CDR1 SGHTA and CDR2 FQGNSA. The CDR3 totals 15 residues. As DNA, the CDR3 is TGTGCCAGCAGTCGAGACAGGGCTATACCCTACGAGCAGTACTTC. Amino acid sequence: CASSRDRAIPYEQYF. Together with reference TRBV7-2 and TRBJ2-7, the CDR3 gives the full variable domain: GAGVSQSPSNKVTEKGKDVELRCDPISGHTALYWYRQSLGQGLEFLIYFQGNSAPDKSGLPSDRFSAERTGGSVSTLTIQRTQQEDSAVYLCASSRDRAIPYEQYFGPGTRLTVT.

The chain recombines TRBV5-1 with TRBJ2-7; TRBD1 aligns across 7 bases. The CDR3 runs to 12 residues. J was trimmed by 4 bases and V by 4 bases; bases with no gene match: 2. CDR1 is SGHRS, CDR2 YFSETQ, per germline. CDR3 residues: CASSIQGYEQYF. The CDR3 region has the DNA TGCGCCAGCAGCATACAGGGGTACGAGCAGTACTTC.

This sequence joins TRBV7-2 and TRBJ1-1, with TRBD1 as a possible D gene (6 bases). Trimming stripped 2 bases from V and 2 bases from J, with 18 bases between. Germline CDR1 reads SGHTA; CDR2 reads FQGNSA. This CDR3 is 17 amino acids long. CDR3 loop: CASSLLPSGRGNTEAFF. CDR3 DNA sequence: TGTGCCAGCAGCTTATTACCTTCCGGCAGGGGAAACACTGAAGCTTTCTTT.

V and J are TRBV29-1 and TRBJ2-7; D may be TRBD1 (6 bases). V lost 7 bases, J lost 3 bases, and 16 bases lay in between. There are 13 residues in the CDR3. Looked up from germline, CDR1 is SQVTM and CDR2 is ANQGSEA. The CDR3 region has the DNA TGCAGCGCATTGGACAGCCTTCTCTACGAGCAGTACTTC. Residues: CSALDSLLYEQYF.

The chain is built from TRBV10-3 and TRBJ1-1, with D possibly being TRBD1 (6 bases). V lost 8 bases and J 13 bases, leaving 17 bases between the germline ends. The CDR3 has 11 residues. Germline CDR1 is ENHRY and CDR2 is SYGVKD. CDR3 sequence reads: CAILTGSLVFF. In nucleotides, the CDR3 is TGTGCCATCCTCACAGGGTCGTTGGTTTTCTTT.

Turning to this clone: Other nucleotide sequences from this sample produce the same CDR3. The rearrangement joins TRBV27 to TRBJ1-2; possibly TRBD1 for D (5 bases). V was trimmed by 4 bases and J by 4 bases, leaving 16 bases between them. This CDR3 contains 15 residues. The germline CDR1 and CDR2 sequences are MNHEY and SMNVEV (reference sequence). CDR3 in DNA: TGTGCCAGCAGTTCCCATCAAGGGGTAGTCTATGGCTACACCTTC. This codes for CASSSHQGVVYGYTF.

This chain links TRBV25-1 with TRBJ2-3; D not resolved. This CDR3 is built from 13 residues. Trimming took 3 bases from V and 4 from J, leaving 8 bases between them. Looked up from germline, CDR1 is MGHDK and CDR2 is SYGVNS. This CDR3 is CASSEVRADTQYF. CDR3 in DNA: TGTGCCAGCAGTGAGGTCCGGGCAGATACGCAGTATTTT.